The 19 T cell receptor beta chains presented below share a single source sample, sequenced in a study of graft-versus-host responses after intestinal transplantation (dated by TCRdb to 2020 to 2022). The method was the immunoSEQ multiplex PCR assay. Held by TCRdb, this immuneACCESS table contains in-frame sequences only and omits some clones. Under half of the omission traces to an unresolved V gene where checked; the cause of the rest is unknown. Present in this sample are under 45,000 clones, about 90% of which were seen just once. The top ten hold 7% to 7.5% of the sample. The sample here was PBMCs, taken almost 270 days after transplant. Receptor source: a human patient who received an intestinal transplant, so some T cells may come from the graft donor.

The V and J genes are TRBV6-5 and TRBJ2-2; TRBD1 is a possible D gene (7 bases). The V end lost 4 bases, the J end lost 7 bases, and 16 bases lay between the germline ends. Looked up from germline, CDR1 is MNHEY and CDR2 is SVGAGI. CDR3 length equals 15 residues. The CDR3 is CASSWGDRGVGELFF. The CDR3 DNA sequence: TGTGCCAGCAGTTGGGGGGACAGAGGGGTCGGGGAGCTGTTTTTT.

This sequence joins TRBV7-8 and TRBJ1-6, with TRBD1 matching 7 bases. V shed 2 bases, J shed 10 bases, and the junction held 5 bases outside the gene matches. This CDR3 is built from 14 residues. Germline values: CDR1 SGHVS, CDR2 FQNEAQ. In DNA, the CDR3 is TGTGCCAGCAGCTTACGGCGGACAGGATCACCCCTCCACTTT. Translation gives CASSLRRTGSPLHF.

The chain links TRBV9 to TRBJ1-3, with D hard to call. Germline-derived CDR1 and CDR2 are SGDLS and YYNGEE. V lost 3 bases and J lost 0, with 13 bases in between. The CDR3 is made up of 16 amino acids. The CDR3, as DNA: TGTGCCAGCAGCGCCACCGCCGGGTTCTCTGGAAACACCATATATTTT. It translates to CASSATAGFSGNTIYF.

This clone showed up just once. V and J are TRBV10-2 and TRBJ1-1; D is unclear. Per the germline V gene, CDR1 is WSHSY and CDR2 is SAAADI. There are 13 residues in the CDR3. Trimming took 0 bases from V and 11 from J, leaving 13 bases between them. CDR3 region: CASSESTPAGAFF. The CDR3 bases are TGCGCCAGCAGTGAGTCGACGCCTGCGGGTGCTTTCTTT.

The chain has TRBV15 and TRBJ1-5; 7 nucleotides agree with TRBD1. Germline-derived CDR1 and CDR2 are LNHNV and YYDKDF (reference sequence). CDR3 size: 14 residues. The V gene end was trimmed by 9 bases and the J gene end by 5 bases; junction bases not matched to a gene: 10. CDR3 loop: CATDRQGRYQPQHF. The CDR3 DNA sequence: TGTGCCACAGACAGACAGGGCCGCTATCAGCCCCAGCATTTT.

The rearrangement uses TRBV4-1 and TRBJ2-7, with D possibly being TRBD1 (6 bases). The germline V gene has CDR1 MGHRA and CDR2 YSYEKL. The CDR3 contains 15 residues. Trimming took off 1 base at V and 4 bases at J, with 14 bases between the two ends. CDR3 nucleotides: TGCGCCAGCAGCCAAGGCGCAGGGGATTTGTACGAGCAGTACTTC. It is translated as CASSQGAGDLYEQYF.

The V call is TRBV2, the J call TRBJ1-2; possible D gene TRBD1, 6 bases. V was cut by 6 bases and J by 3 bases, with 17 bases left in between. The CDR3 has 15 residues. Per germline, CDR1 SNHLY and CDR2 FYNNEI. Written as DNA, the CDR3 is TGTGCCAGCAGCACGGGACATTATTCGGACTATGGCTACACCTTC. Amino acid sequence: CASSTGHYSDYGYTF.

This clone was observed a handful of times. The chain couples TRBV5-1 to TRBJ2-5, with D unresolved. The CDR3 is 12 residues long. V was pared by 5 bases and J by 5 bases, with 10 bases between. Germline CDR1 reads SGHRS; CDR2 reads YFSETQ. DNA of the CDR3: TGCGCCAGCAGACCTTCCATGGAGACCCAGTACTTC. Translation: CASRPSMETQYF. Full variable domain (remainder filled in from reference TRBV5-1 and TRBJ2-5): KAGVTQTPRYLIKTRGQQVTLSCSPISGHRSVSWYQQTPGQGLQFLFEYFSETQRNKGNFPGRFSGRQFSNSRSEMNVSTLELGDSALYLCASRPSMETQYFGPGTRLLVL.

V is TRBV30 and J is TRBJ1-1, with D unclear. This CDR3 has 13 amino acids. CDR1 is GTSNPN, CDR2 SVGIG, per germline (reference sequence). V lost 0 bases and J lost 5, with 10 bases in between. CDR3 DNA: TGTGCCTGGAGTGTCGCAGAGGCAACTGAAGCTTTCTTT. Encoded protein: CAWSVAEATEAFF.

This clone was seen only a few times. This sequence joins TRBV7-9 and TRBJ1-3; TRBD1 is a possible D gene (5 bases). The CDR3 has 12 amino acids. Trimming cost V 8 bases and J 3 bases, with 8 bases left between them. Germline V gene lookup returns CDR1 SEHNR and CDR2 FQNEAQ (reference sequence). CDR3 sequence: CASGGDGNTIYF. CDR3 DNA sequence: TGTGCCAGCGGGGGAGATGGAAACACCATATATTTT.

The gene calls are TRBV11-3 and TRBJ2-1; the match to TRBD1 covers 10 bases. The ends lost 5 bases at V and 8 bases at J; junction bases unmatched: 9. CDR1 SGHNT and CDR2 YENEEA come from the germline V gene. The CDR3 runs to 15 residues. Written as DNA, the CDR3 is TGTGCCAGCAGCCCCGGGACAGGGGCCTTTGATGAGCAGTTCTTC. Translating it yields CASSPGTGAFDEQFF. Full variable domain (outside the CDR3, taken from reference TRBV11-3 and TRBJ2-1): EAGVVQSPRYKIIEKKQPVAFWCNPISGHNTLYWYLQNLGQGPELLIRYENEEAVDDSQLPKDRFSAERLKGVDSTLKIQPAELGDSAVYLCASSPGTGAFDEQFFGPGTRLTVL.

The rearrangement joins TRBV6-6 to TRBJ2-2, with a weak D call TRBD2 (6 bases). CDR1 is MNHNY and CDR2 is SVGAGI in the germline V gene (reference sequence). V gave up 5 bases and J gave up 6 bases, with 19 bases separating them. The CDR3 spans 16 residues. CDR3 DNA: TGTGCCAGCAGTACCCCATTGGTTGGGGGGTCCGGGGAGCTGTTTTTT. Its protein is CASSTPLVGGSGELFF.

The J gene is TRBJ2-7, the V gene TRBV10-1; the D gene is possibly TRBD1 (6 bases). V lost 4 bases, J lost 0 bases, and 7 bases lay in between. The germline CDR1 and CDR2 sequences are WNHNN and SYGVQD (reference sequence). The CDR3 length is 13 residues. The CDR3 coding sequence is TGCGCCAGCAGTGCCAGGGGCTCCTACGAGCAGTACTTC. As protein: CASSARGSYEQYF.

The rearrangement uses TRBV7-9 and TRBJ2-5, with D unresolved. This CDR3 contains 13 residues. Trimming shortened V by 5 bases and J by 4 bases, and 11 bases separated the two germline ends. Germline assignment: CDR1 SEHNR and CDR2 FQNEAQ (reference sequence). The chain's CDR3 is CASSAAALETQYF. Written as DNA, the CDR3 is TGTGCCAGCAGCGCTGCGGCCCTAGAGACCCAGTACTTC.

The V call is TRBV6-5, the J call TRBJ2-1; D possibly corresponds to TRBD2 (5 bases). The CDR3 covers 12 residues. Trimming left V 10 bases short and J 5 bases short, with 12 bases between. The germline V gene has CDR1 MNHEY and CDR2 SVGAGI. DNA for the CDR3: TGTGCCACCAAAATCGGGGACAATGAGCAGTTCTTC. It is translated as CATKIGDNEQFF.

The chain joins TRBV6-5 to TRBJ1-5; the D gene is possibly TRBD1 (6 bases). This CDR3 region has 14 residues. CDR1 is MNHEY and CDR2 is SVGAGI in the germline V gene. V was pared by 5 bases and J by 4 bases, with 12 bases between. Written as DNA, the CDR3 is TGTGCCAGCAGTCTAGGGGGGGGAAATCAGCCCCAGCATTTT. Protein product: CASSLGGGNQPQHF.

This clone was detected a few times. The chain couples TRBV5-4 to TRBJ1-1; D unresolved. CDR1 is SGHNT, CDR2 YYREEE, per germline (reference sequence). Trimming removed 0 bases at V and 0 bases at J, with 9 bases between. This CDR3 has 15 residues. The CDR3 here is CASSLGVGVNTEAFF. The CDR3 DNA is TGTGCCAGCAGCTTGGGCGTTGGGGTGAACACTGAAGCTTTCTTT.

Here the CDR3 DNA reads TGTGCCAGCAGTTACTCAGGACTAAGCTCCTACAATGAGCAGTTCTTC. Its protein is CASSYSGLSSYNEQFF. The chain is built from TRBV6-5 and TRBJ2-1; TRBD2 might be the D (6 bases). Germline V gene sequence: CDR1 MNHEY, CDR2 SVGAGI. Trimming took 0 bases from V and 0 from J, leaving 9 bases between them. The length of the CDR3 is 16 residues.

This sequence joins TRBV6-1 and TRBJ1-1, with D uncertain. The CDR3 runs to 13 residues. V was clipped by 7 bases and J by 2 bases, with 11 bases between them. The germline V gene has CDR1 MNHNS and CDR2 SASEGT. CDR3: CASTGILNTEAFF. DNA of the CDR3: TGTGCCAGCACGGGGATTTTAAACACTGAAGCTTTCTTT.